Below, 6 T cell receptor beta chains from the same sample are listed, as sequenced in a study of shared clonotypes between healthy human individuals. Profiled with immunoSEQ multiplex PCR; TCRdb holds only in-frame clones, not every one. The table lists about 2.3 million clones, about 92% of them singletons, with about 0.37% in the top ten. The sample was naive CD4+ T cells from PBMCs. The subset: CD45RA+ positively selected. The receptors originated from a man aged 18 to 29 in good health. Some clones in this sample may be carry-over from other donors' samples.

The chain is built from TRBV2 and TRBJ2-1; 8 nucleotides match TRBD2. The trim removed 8 bases at V and 6 bases at J, leaving 12 bases unmatched. The CDR3 totals 15 residues. The germline gives CDR1 SNHLY, CDR2 FYNNEI. The CDR3 loop reads CASGRGAGDVNEQFF. The DNA for the CDR3 is TGTGCCAGCGGCCGGGGAGCGGGGGACGTCAATGAGCAGTTCTTC.

This clone was counted a few times. At the DNA level, this CDR3 is encoded by other sequences in the same sample as well. The rearrangement joins TRBV18 to TRBJ2-7, with 11 bases that match TRBD1. Germline CDR1 reads KGHSH; CDR2 reads LQKENI. The CDR3 covers 15 residues. With 0 bases clipped from V and 2 bases from J, the junction kept 0 bases outside the gene matches. CDR3: CASSPPGQGAYEQYF. CDR3 coding DNA: TGTGCCAGCTCACCACCGGGACAGGGGGCCTACGAGCAGTACTTC. The complete variable domain, with remaining parts taken from reference TRBV18 and TRBJ2-7, reads NAGVMQNPRHLVRRRGQEARLRCSPMKGHSHVYWYRQLPEEGLKFMVYLQKENIIDESGMPKERFSAEFPKEGPSILRIQQVVRGDSAAYFCASSPPGQGAYEQYFGPGTRLTVT.

The chain joins TRBV6-1 to TRBJ2-7, with D unclear. The V gene lost 6 bases and the J gene lost 1 base, with 16 bases spanning the gap. The germline V gene encodes CDR1 MNHNS and CDR2 SASEGT. The CDR3 consists of 15 residues. CDR3 amino acids: CASRGMHFPSYEQYF. Here the CDR3 DNA reads TGTGCCAGCAGGGGCATGCACTTTCCGTCCTACGAGCAGTACTTC.

The chain is built from TRBV6-5 and TRBJ2-1; D possibly corresponds to TRBD2 (5 bases). CDR1 MNHEY and CDR2 SVGAGI come from the germline V gene. The CDR3 totals 14 residues. The CDR3 DNA reads TGTGACAGAGGGTCTAGCCCAAGAGGCGTTGAGCAGTTCTTC. It translates to CDRGSSPRGVEQFF.

This clone was seen more than once but under ten times. This chain joins TRBV7-2 and TRBJ2-5; TRBD2 agrees at 14 bases. The ends lost 5 bases at V and 4 bases at J; junction bases unmatched: 6. CDR3 length: 16 amino acids. Germline-derived CDR1 and CDR2 are SGHTA and FQGNSA. Here the CDR3 DNA reads TGTGCCAGCAGCCCCCCCGGACTAGCGGGAGGAGAGACCCAGTACTTC. Encoded protein: CASSPPGLAGGETQYF.

V usage is TRBV2 and J usage is TRBJ2-1; 7 bases fit TRBD1. This CDR3 is built from 12 residues. Germline loops: CDR1 SNHLY, CDR2 FYNNEI. The J segment lost 8 bases and the V segment lost 2 bases, leaving 0 bases of the junction unmatched. CDR3 sequence: CASSETGDEQFF. The CDR3 DNA reads as TGTGCCAGCAGTGAAACAGGGGATGAGCAGTTCTTC.